A single sample gave rise to the 6 T cell receptor beta chains below, sequenced in a study of T-cell memory formation after mild COVID-19. MiXCR, run by TCRdb on the 5' RACE reads, gives a single entry per CDR3 protein. Among fewer than 250,000 distinct CDR3 sequences, about 17% were seen once, and the ten largest hold 2.4%. Sequencing used PBMCs or a T cell subset sorted from them (not recorded which). The source of these receptors is an adult woman who had mild COVID-19 (a few samples of this study predate the infection). Cell type and time point are not known.

This clonotype was counted a few times. V and J are TRBV9 and TRBJ2-6; no clear D. V gave up 4 bases and J gave up 1 base, with 12 bases separating them. The CDR3 consists of 16 residues. The germline CDR1 and CDR2 sequences are SGDLS and YYNGEE. The DNA for the CDR3 is TGTGCCAGCAGCCCTTTAGGCCGATCTGGGGCCAACGTCCTGACTTTC. Residues: CASSPLGRSGANVLTF.

The chain links TRBV6-4 to TRBJ2-3; tentative D call: TRBD2 (6 bases). The CDR3 is 13 residues long. Trimming cost V 0 bases and J 7 bases, with 8 bases left between them. The germline gives CDR1 MRHNA, CDR2 SNTAGT. The CDR3 sequence: CASSDSAGYTQYF. CDR3 coding DNA: TGTGCCAGCAGTGACTCCGCGGGATATACGCAGTATTTT.

The table lists this clonotype with a few counts. The V gene is TRBV19, the J gene TRBJ1-5; D uncertain. The V end was cut by 5 bases, the J end by 4 bases, with 15 bases between. This CDR3 has 15 amino acids. Germline V gene lookup returns CDR1 LNHDA and CDR2 SQIVND (reference sequence). CDR3 loop: CASSQETVGNQPQHF. DNA of the CDR3: TGTGCCAGTAGTCAGGAGACGGTGGGGAATCAGCCCCAGCATTTT. The full variable domain, in which reference TRBV19 and TRBJ1-5 provide the parts outside the CDR3, is DGGITQSPKYLFRKEGQNVTLSCEQNLNHDAMYWYRQDPGQGLRLIYYSQIVNDFQKGDIAEGYSVSREKKESFPLTVTSAQKNPTAFYLCASSQETVGNQPQHFGDGTRLSIL.

The sample holds a few counts of this clonotype. The chain employs TRBV5-4 and TRBJ2-4; D unresolved. V was shortened by 4 bases and J by 8 bases, with 22 bases between the two germline ends. The CDR3 sequence is 16 residues long. Per germline, CDR1 SGHNT and CDR2 YYREEE (reference sequence). The CDR3 sequence is CASSAYNREAVDIQYF. The CDR3 DNA follows: TGTGCCAGCAGCGCATACAACCGAGAGGCTGTTGACATTCAGTACTTC. Variable domain in full (rest from reference TRBV5-4 and TRBJ2-4): ETGVTQSPTHLIKTRGQQVTLRCSSQSGHNTVSWYQQALGQGPQFIFQYYREEENGRGNFPPRFSGLQFPNYSSELNVNALELDDSALYLCASSAYNREAVDIQYFGAGTRLSVL.

A few counts support this clonotype. This chain links TRBV6-2 or TRBV6-3 with TRBJ2-1, with D uncertain. The CDR3 runs to 16 residues. Germline CDR1 is MNHEY and CDR2 is SVGEGT. Trimming took off 6 bases at V and 9 bases at J, with 24 bases between the two ends. In DNA, the CDR3 is TGTGCCAGCAGCCGCCTCCTAGAATCAATAGGCGGTGAGCAGTTCTTC. The encoded protein is CASSRLLESIGGEQFF.

The chain carries TRBV29-1 and TRBJ1-2; tentative D call: TRBD1 (5 bases). The CDR3 length is 17 residues. V lost 4 bases, J lost 4 bases, and 25 bases lay in between. Germline lookup yields CDR1 SQVTM and CDR2 ANQGSEA. CDR3 DNA: TGCAGCGTTGTTTTGGGCCAGGGCTCGAATATTGCCTATGGCTACACCTTC. Translating gives CSVVLGQGSNIAYGYTF.